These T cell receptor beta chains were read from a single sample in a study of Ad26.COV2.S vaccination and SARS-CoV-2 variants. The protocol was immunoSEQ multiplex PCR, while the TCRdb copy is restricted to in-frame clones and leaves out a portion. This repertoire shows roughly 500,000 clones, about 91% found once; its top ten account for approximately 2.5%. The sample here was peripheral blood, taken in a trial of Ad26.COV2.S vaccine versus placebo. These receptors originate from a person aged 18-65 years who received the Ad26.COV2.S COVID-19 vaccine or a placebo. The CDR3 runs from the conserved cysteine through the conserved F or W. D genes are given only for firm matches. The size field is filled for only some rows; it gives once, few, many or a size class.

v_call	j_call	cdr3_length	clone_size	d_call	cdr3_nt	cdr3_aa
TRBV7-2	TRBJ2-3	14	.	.	TGTGCCAGCAGCTTAGCGCGGGCCACAGATACGCAGTATTTT	CASSLARATDTQYF
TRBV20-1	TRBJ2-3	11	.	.	TGCAGTGCCCTGACAGTTGATACGCAGTATTTT	CSALTVDTQYF
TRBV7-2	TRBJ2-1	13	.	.	TGTGCCAGCAGCGGATTCCGGGTGGACGAGCAGTTCTTC	CASSGFRVDEQFF
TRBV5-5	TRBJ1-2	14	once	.	TGTGCCAGCAGCCGAGGGTCCTCTAACTATGGCTACACCTTC	CASSRGSSNYGYTF
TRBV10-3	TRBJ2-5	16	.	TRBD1	TGTGCCATCAGTGGTCAGGGGGCTGACAGGAGAGAGACCCAGTACTTC	CAISGQGADRRETQYF
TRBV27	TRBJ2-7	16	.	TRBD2	TGTGCCAGCAGCCGGATTGGGGGGGTAGGACTCTACGAGCAGTACTTC	CASSRIGGVGLYEQYF
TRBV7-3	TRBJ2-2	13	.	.	TGTGCCAGCAGCTTAACGTTCACCGGGGAGCTGTTTTTT	CASSLTFTGELFF
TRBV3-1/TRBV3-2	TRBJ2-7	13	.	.	TGTGCCAGCAGCCAAAGCAGCACTTACGAGCAGTACTTC	CASSQSSTYEQYF
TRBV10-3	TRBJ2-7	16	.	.	TGTGCCATCAGGGGATTCACCGGGACCCAGGGGAGGGAGCAGTACTTC	CAIRGFTGTQGREQYF
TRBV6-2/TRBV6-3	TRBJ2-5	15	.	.	TGTGCCAGCAGTCGGCTGAGGGGTTCTCGAGAGACCCAGTACTTC	CASSRLRGSRETQYF
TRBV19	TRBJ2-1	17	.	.	TGTGCCAGTAGTATCAGGGGCACGCGATTGCATGGTAATGAGCAGTTCTTC	CASSIRGTRLHGNEQFF
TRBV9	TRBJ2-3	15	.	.	TGTGCCAGCAGCGTAGAACCGGGAGGCACAGATACGCAGTATTTT	CASSVEPGGTDTQYF
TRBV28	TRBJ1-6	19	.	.	TGTGCCAGCAGTCCCCAGCGACGGGGGCCTGAACTTTATAATTCACCCCTCCACTTT	CASSPQRRGPELYNSPLHF
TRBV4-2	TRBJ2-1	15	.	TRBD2	TGTGCCAGCAGCCAGGGACTAGCGGGAGTTAATGAGCAGTTCTTC	CASSQGLAGVNEQFF
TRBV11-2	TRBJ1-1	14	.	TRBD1	TGTGCCAGCAGCTACATACCAGGGGGCACTGAAGCTTTCTTT	CASSYIPGGTEAFF
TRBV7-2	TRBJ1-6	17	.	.	TGTGCCAGCAGCCTAAGGGTACAGAGTACCTATAATTCACCCCTCCACTTT	CASSLRVQSTYNSPLHF
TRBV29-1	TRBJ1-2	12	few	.	TGCAGCGTTTCGGTGGCACCGGGCGGCTACACCTTC	CSVSVAPGGYTF
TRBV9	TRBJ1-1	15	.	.	TGTGCCAGCAGCGCGGACCTCTATATGAACACTGAAGCTTTCTTT	CASSADLYMNTEAFF
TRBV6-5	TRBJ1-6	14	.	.	TGTGCCAGCAGGGGCCTATGGGACAATTCACCCCTCCACTTT	CASRGLWDNSPLHF
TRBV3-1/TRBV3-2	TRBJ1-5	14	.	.	TGTGCCAGCAGTCCTACCTGGACGGGAATTGGCACGCATTTT	CASSPTWTGIGTHF
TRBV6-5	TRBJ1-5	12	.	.	TGTGCCAGCAGTTCTAGGGGGCAGCCCCAGCATTTT	CASSSRGQPQHF
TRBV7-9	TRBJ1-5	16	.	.	TGTGCCAGCAGCTTAGGGGACGAGTATAGCAATCAGCCCCAGCATTTT	CASSLGDEYSNQPQHF
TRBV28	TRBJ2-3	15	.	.	TGTGCCAGCAGTTCCCGGGACACCAGCACAGATACGCAGTATTTT	CASSSRDTSTDTQYF
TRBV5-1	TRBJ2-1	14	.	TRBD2	TGCGCCAGCAGCTCTTCGGGGGGCTACAATGAGCAGTTCTTC	CASSSSGGYNEQFF
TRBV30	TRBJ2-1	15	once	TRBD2	TGTGCCTGGCAAGAAGGGACTAGCGACTACAATGAGCAGTTCTTC	CAWQEGTSDYNEQFF
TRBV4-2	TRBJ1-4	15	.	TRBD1	TGTGCCAGCAGCCAGCGACAGGGACCTAATGAAAAACTGTTTTTT	CASSQRQGPNEKLFF
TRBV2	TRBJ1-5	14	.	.	TGTGCCAGCAGTGAAGATGGGCCCGGGCAGCCCCAGCATTTT	CASSEDGPGQPQHF
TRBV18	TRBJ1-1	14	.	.	TGTGCCAGCTCACCCCTAGGGACGGCCGGTGAAGCTTTCTTT	CASSPLGTAGEAFF
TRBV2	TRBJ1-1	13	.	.	TGTGCCAGCAGAGGCAGGGCGAACACTGAAGCTTTCTTT	CASRGRANTEAFF
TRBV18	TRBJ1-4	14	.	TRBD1	TGTGCCAGCTCACCGGGACAGATAAATGAAAAACTGTTTTTT	CASSPGQINEKLFF
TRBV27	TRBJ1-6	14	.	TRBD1	TGTGCCAGCAGTTTCAGGGGGCGCGATTCACCCCTCCACTTT	CASSFRGRDSPLHF
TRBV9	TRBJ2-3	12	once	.	TGTGCCAGCAGCGCACACACAGATACGCAGTATTTT	CASSAHTDTQYF
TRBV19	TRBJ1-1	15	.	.	TGTGCCAGTAGTATATATGGTCGAGTAAACACTGAAGCTTTCTTT	CASSIYGRVNTEAFF
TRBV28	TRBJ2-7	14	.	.	TGTGCCAGCAGTTTGGCGGGTGGGGGGAACGAGCAGTACTTC	CASSLAGGGNEQYF
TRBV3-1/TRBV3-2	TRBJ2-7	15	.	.	TGTGCCAGCAGCCAAAACCCCCGTAGGACCTACGAGCAGTACTTC	CASSQNPRRTYEQYF
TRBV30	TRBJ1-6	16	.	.	TGTGCCTGGAGTGTGTCGTTAAGACAGAATAATTCACCCCTCCACTTT	CAWSVSLRQNNSPLHF
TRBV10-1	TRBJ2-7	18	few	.	TGCGCCAGCAGTGAACCCGACGTTATGGCGGAGGGATCCTACGAGCAGTACTTC	CASSEPDVMAEGSYEQYF
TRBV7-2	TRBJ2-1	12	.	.	TGTGCCAGCAGCTTAGCTCCTCAACCCCCGTTCTTC	CASSLAPQPPFF
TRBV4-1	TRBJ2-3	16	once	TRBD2	TGCGCCAGCAGCCTCGTCGGCGGGGGGGCGACAGATACGCAGTATTTT	CASSLVGGGATDTQYF
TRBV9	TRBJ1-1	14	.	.	TGTGCCAGCAGCCAGGCTCCCATGAACACTGAAGCTTTCTTT	CASSQAPMNTEAFF
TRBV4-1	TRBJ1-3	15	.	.	TGCGCCAGCAGCCAAGAGGGGAGGGGCGGGTACACCATATATTTT	CASSQEGRGGYTIYF
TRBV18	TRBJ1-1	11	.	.	TGTGCCAGCTCACCGGGACCTGAAGCTTTCTTT	CASSPGPEAFF
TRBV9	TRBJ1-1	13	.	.	TGTGCCAGCAGCGTCCGGGACCTAACTGAAGCTTTCTTT	CASSVRDLTEAFF
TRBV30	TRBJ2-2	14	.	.	TGTGCCTGTTACGGAGGCTGGGGCACCGGGGAGCTGTTTTTT	CACYGGWGTGELFF
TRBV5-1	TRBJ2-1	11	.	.	TGCGCCAGCAGCTTGACGGATGAGCAGTTCTTC	CASSLTDEQFF
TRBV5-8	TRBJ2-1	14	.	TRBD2	TGTGCCAGCAGCCCTAGCGGGAGGGGGCCTGAGCAGTTCTTC	CASSPSGRGPEQFF